Presented here are 20 T cell receptor beta chains from one specimen sequenced in a study of T cell responses to AZD1222 COVID-19 vaccine. The method was immunoSEQ multiplex PCR; TCRdb's version includes in-frame clones alone and lacks a portion of them. The repertoire holds around 130,000 clones, with 94% as singletons. The sample consisted of peripheral blood, taken on day 0 of AZD1222 vaccination. The origin of the receptors is an adult in good health.

Only one count was recorded for this clone. The DNA for the CDR3 is TGTGCCAGCATTCCGACAGGGAATAGCAATCAGCCCCAGCATTTT. Translating it yields CASIPTGNSNQPQHF. The chain employs TRBV6-5 and TRBJ1-5; 7 nucleotides line up with TRBD1. Germline trimming cut 7 bases from V and 0 bases from J; bases unmatched to any gene: 6. The CDR3 extends over 15 amino acids. The germline V gene has CDR1 MNHEY and CDR2 SVGAGI.

The rearrangement joins TRBV28 to TRBJ2-2, with a weak D call TRBD1 (5 bases). Trimming left V 6 bases short and J 3 bases short, with 8 bases between. There are 13 residues in the CDR3. Germline CDR1 reads MDHEN; CDR2 reads SYDVKM. The CDR3 DNA is TGTGCCAGCAGGAAACAGGACACCGGGGAGCTGTTTTTT. Translating gives CASRKQDTGELFF.

The V call is TRBV7-2, the J call TRBJ1-1; D gene ambiguous. V lost 3 bases, J lost 0 bases, and 11 bases lay in between. The germline gives CDR1 SGHTA, CDR2 FQGNSA. The CDR3 is 15 amino acids. The DNA for the CDR3 is TGTGCCAGCAGCTTGGTGGGGATTCTGAACACTGAAGCTTTCTTT. The encoded protein is CASSLVGILNTEAFF.

CDR3 in amino acids: CASSYEGWTEAFF. CDR3 nucleotides: TGTGCCAGCAGTTACGAGGGTTGGACTGAAGCTTTCTTT. The chain is built from TRBV6-5 and TRBJ1-1; D ambiguous. The CDR3 is 13 amino acids. The germline V gene has CDR1 MNHEY and CDR2 SVGAGI. Trimming cost V 2 bases and J 5 bases, with 9 bases left between them.

The chain carries TRBV6-6 and TRBJ1-2; D ambiguous. The CDR3 covers 11 residues. The V end lost 6 bases, the J end lost 3 bases, and 5 bases lay between the germline ends. Per germline, CDR1 MNHNY and CDR2 SVGAGI (reference sequence). CDR3 in amino acids: CASRSDYGYTF. The DNA for the CDR3 is TGTGCCAGCAGAAGCGACTATGGCTACACCTTC.

J is TRBJ1-1 and V is TRBV2; no firm D call. Between the trimmed V and J ends, which lost 7 bases and 2 bases, there was a span of 17 bases. The CDR3 sequence is 15 residues long. Per germline, CDR1 SNHLY and CDR2 FYNNEI. The CDR3 region has the DNA TGTGCCAGCATAGGCGGTGGAGCGGGAAACACTGAAGCTTTCTTT. Its translation is CASIGGGAGNTEAFF.

The chain carries TRBV28 and TRBJ1-3; no definite D call. Trimming removed 1 base from V and 3 bases from J, with 10 bases in between. CDR3 length equals 15 residues. The germline gives CDR1 MDHEN, CDR2 SYDVKM. The CDR3 coding sequence is TGTGCCAGCAGTTTATATGGGGTTAGTGGAAACACCATATATTTT. This translates into CASSLYGVSGNTIYF.

This clone came up once. V usage is TRBV28 and J usage is TRBJ1-2; no clear D gene. CDR1 and CDR2 from the germline V gene are MDHEN and SYDVKM. This CDR3 spans 14 amino acids. The ends were cut back, 3 bases at V and 4 bases at J, with 12 bases in the middle. CDR3 DNA sequence: TGTGCCAGCAGTTTGATAGGCCAAGTCTATGGCTACACCTTC. It translates to CASSLIGQVYGYTF.

The J gene is TRBJ1-4, the V gene TRBV5-1; D uncertain. V was shortened by 2 bases and J by 5 bases, with 10 bases between the two germline ends. The CDR3 loop spans 14 amino acids. From germline, CDR1 is SGHRS and CDR2 YFSETQ. CDR3 DNA sequence: TGCGCCAGCAGCTTCTCATCTGGGAATGAAAAACTGTTTTTT. Its translation is CASSFSSGNEKLFF. Combining the CDR3 with reference TRBV5-1 and TRBJ1-4 gives the whole variable domain KAGVTQTPRYLIKTRGQQVTLSCSPISGHRSVSWYQQTPGQGLQFLFEYFSETQRNKGNFPGRFSGRQFSNSRSEMNVSTLELGDSALYLCASSFSSGNEKLFFGSGTQLSVL.

The CDR3 loop reads CASKGRGPSYNEQFF. CDR3 sequence (DNA): TGTGCCAGCAAGGGCAGGGGGCCCTCCTACAATGAGCAGTTCTTC. The chain is built from TRBV7-9 and TRBJ2-1; 8 nucleotides line up with TRBD1. The CDR3 totals 15 residues. J gave up 0 bases and V 7 bases, and 5 bases lay outside the gene matches. The germline gives CDR1 SEHNR, CDR2 FQNEAQ (reference sequence). The full variable domain, with the rest looked up from reference TRBV7-9 and TRBJ2-1, is DTGVSQNPRHKITKRGQNVTFRCDPISEHNRLYWYRQTLGQGPEFLTYFQNEAQLEKSRLLSDRFSAERPKGSFSTLEIQRTEQGDSAMYLCASKGRGPSYNEQFFGPGTRLTVL.

As DNA, the CDR3 is TGTGCCTGGAGTGTGGCGGGAGGGTCAGATACGCAGTATTTT. Its translation: CAWSVAGGSDTQYF. The V call is TRBV30, the J call TRBJ2-3; 9 bases are shared with TRBD2. V was clipped by 0 bases and J by 4 bases; unmatched bases: 2. Germline CDR1 and CDR2: GTSNPN and SVGIG (reference sequence). This CDR3 region has 14 residues. Variable domain in full (rest from reference TRBV30 and TRBJ2-3): SQTIHQWPATLVQPVGSPLSLECTVEGTSNPNLYWYRQAAGRGLQLLFYSVGIGQISSEVPQNLSASRPQDRQFILSSKKLLLSDSGFYLCAWSVAGGSDTQYFGPGTRLTVL.

The chain couples TRBV3-1 (or the pseudogene TRBV3-2) to TRBJ1-3, with no clear D. Germline V CDR1 and CDR2: LGHDT, YNNKEL (reference sequence). Trimming shortened V by 1 base and J by 6 bases, and 10 bases separated the two germline ends. The CDR3 contains 14 residues. CDR3 sequence reads: CASSQGGGENTIYF. CDR3 nucleotide sequence: TGTGCCAGCAGCCAAGGCGGTGGGGAAAACACCATATATTTT.

The rearrangement joins TRBV5-1 to TRBJ2-3, with a possible D match to TRBD2 (5 bases). The germline V gene encodes CDR1 SGHRS and CDR2 YFSETQ. V was pared by 1 base and J by 5 bases, with 11 bases between. The CDR3 spans 14 residues. In DNA, the CDR3 is TGCGCCAGCAGCTTGAAGGAGGAGATAGATACGCAGTATTTT. Translated, it gives CASSLKEEIDTQYF.

V gene TRBV9 combines with J gene TRBJ2-7; 8 bases line up with TRBD2. J lost 2 bases, V lost 4 bases, and 5 bases had no gene match. Looked up from germline, CDR1 is SGDLS and CDR2 is YYNGEE. The CDR3 is 14 residues long. The CDR3 sequence is CASSPNSGTYEQYF. The CDR3 DNA reads TGTGCCAGCAGCCCGAATAGCGGGACCTACGAGCAGTACTTC.

The chain employs TRBV5-6 and TRBJ1-1; TRBD1 is a possible D gene (5 bases). The V gene's germline CDR1 is SGHDT and CDR2 YYEEEE. CDR3 length equals 13 residues. V lost 5 bases and J 4 bases, leaving 12 bases between the germline ends. CDR3 DNA: TGTGCCAGCAGTTGGGTGGGGGGCACTGAAGCTTTCTTT. It translates to CASSWVGGTEAFF.

CDR3: CASSGEGNRAHYGYTF. CDR3 coding DNA: TGTGCCAGCAGTGGCGAGGGAAATCGGGCCCACTATGGCTACACCTTC. The chain carries TRBV27 and TRBJ1-2; D remains ambiguous. Trimming left V 5 bases short and J 3 bases short, with 19 bases between. CDR1 and CDR2 (germline): MNHEY, SMNVEV (reference sequence). The CDR3 length is 16 residues.

This chain joins TRBV9 and TRBJ1-3; D may be TRBD1 (5 bases). The V and J ends lost 5 bases and 0 bases respectively, with 15 bases between them. Germline V gene sequence: CDR1 SGDLS, CDR2 YYNGEE. The CDR3 loop spans 16 amino acids. In DNA form, the CDR3 reads TGTGCCAGCAGTGTTAAGGGGCTACCCTCTGGAAACACCATATATTTT. It specifies CASSVKGLPSGNTIYF.

This clone has more than one count but fewer than ten. Other DNA sequences in this sample translate to the same CDR3. The chain recombines TRBV5-8 with TRBJ1-5; D might be TRBD1 (5 bases). The CDR3 runs to 12 residues. Trimming removed 1 base at V and 7 bases at J, with 6 bases between. Germline CDR1 SGHTS, CDR2 YDEGEE. The CDR3 DNA is TGTGCCAGCAGCTTGAGGGGACAGCCCCAGCATTTT. Translation: CASSLRGQPQHF.

The genes are TRBV19 and TRBJ2-1, with 9 bases identical to TRBD2. This CDR3 spans 17 amino acids. V lost 6 bases, J lost 0 bases, and 9 bases stayed unmatched. Germline CDR1 and CDR2: LNHDA and SQIVND (reference sequence). The CDR3 nucleotides are TGTGCCAGTAGGCCTCTAGCGGGGCCAAGCTCCTACAATGAGCAGTTCTTC. This codes for CASRPLAGPSSYNEQFF.

V gene TRBV2 combines with J gene TRBJ1-1; perhaps TRBD1 as D (5 bases). Germline CDR1 SNHLY, CDR2 FYNNEI. The V end was cut by 3 bases, the J end by 7 bases, with 9 bases between. The CDR3 spans 12 residues. CDR3 region: CASSEWQGEAFF. In nucleotides, the CDR3 is TGTGCCAGCAGTGAGTGGCAGGGTGAAGCTTTCTTT.